This T cell receptor (beta chain) was identified in a study of early T cells in non-severe SARS-CoV-2 infection. This clonotype was counted between two and nine times. The target antigen is unknown. Study-level findings and limits: Anti-spike CD8 specificities were favored by VDJdb matching, whose results missed private and CD4 specificities.

One entry per CDR3 protein, called by TCRdb with MiXCR from the 5' RACE reads. The table has 45,000 to 75,000 distinct CDR3 sequences, around 12% seen once; the top ten hold roughly 5%. This CDR3 contains 15 residues. The V segment lost 6 bases and the J segment 4 bases; nucleotides outside the gene matches: 8. This chain uses TRBV12-3 or TRBV12-4 with TRBJ2-1, with TRBD2 identical over 8 bases. The source of this sequence is an adult who was a healthcare worker with PCR-confirmed SARS-CoV-2 infection or an uninfected control (not recorded which). Sample: whole blood. The CDR3 coding sequence is TGTGCCAGCAGGGGCGGGACTAGTATATACAATGAGCAGTTCTTC. This translates into CASRGGTSIYNEQFF.